Listed here are 32 T cell receptor beta chains from one sample, sequenced in a study of blood T cell repertoires in COVID-19. Method: immunoSEQ multiplex PCR; TCRdb's copy keeps in-frame clones and lacks some. The table records tens of thousands of clones, approximately 85% of them present only once. Sequencing was done on a sample of peripheral blood. The receptors originated from a woman aged 55-75 years with COVID-19, enrolled during active disease.

This chain uses TRBV7-9 with TRBJ1-2, with 7 bases fitting TRBD1. V shed 6 bases, J shed 8 bases, and the junction held 12 bases outside the gene matches. Looked up from germline, CDR1 is SEHNR and CDR2 is FQNEAQ (reference sequence). This CDR3 contains 14 residues. The CDR3 DNA is TGTGCCAGCAGACATACCAGACAGGGCGGGGGCTACACCTTC. It yields the protein CASRHTRQGGGYTF.

The chain couples TRBV11-2 to TRBJ2-7; weak D call: TRBD2 (6 bases). In germline, CDR1 is SGHAT, CDR2 FQNNGV. The CDR3 spans 15 residues. With 5 bases removed from V and 2 bases from J, the gap between germline ends came to 16 bases. The CDR3 nucleotides are TGTGCCAGCAGCCCTTCGGGGGTGGGCCCCTACGAGCAGTACTTC. This gives the protein CASSPSGVGPYEQYF.

CDR3 sequence reads: CASSLGKGLHGAFF. DNA for the CDR3: TGTGCCAGCAGCTTAGGAAAGGGACTTCATGGCGCTTTCTTT. The chain joins TRBV13 to TRBJ1-1; a possible D gene is TRBD1 (5 bases). The germline CDR1 and CDR2 sequences are PRHDT and FYEKMQ (reference sequence). Trimming stripped 0 bases from V and 11 bases from J, with 16 bases between. This CDR3 contains 14 residues.

This sequence joins TRBV11-3 and TRBJ2-7; TRBD2 matches 11 bases. The J segment lost 3 bases and the V segment lost 1 base, leaving 5 bases of the junction unmatched. Per germline, CDR1 SGHNT and CDR2 YENEEA. The CDR3 is 16 residues long. CDR3 amino acids: CASSLGGTSGNYEQYF. CDR3 nucleotide sequence: TGTGCCAGCAGCTTAGGCGGGACTAGCGGAAACTACGAGCAGTACTTC.

This chain connects TRBV19 to TRBJ1-1; 9 nucleotides agree with TRBD1. The CDR3 covers 16 residues. Germline V CDR1 and CDR2: LNHDA, SQIVND (reference sequence). V dropped 6 bases and J dropped 6; count of bases not matched to a gene: 14. CDR3: CASSPPPQGAVAEAFF. The CDR3 nucleotides are TGTGCCAGTAGCCCGCCCCCACAGGGGGCTGTTGCTGAAGCTTTCTTT.

Only one count was recorded for this clone. The CDR3 sequence is CAWREKGLAGVGEQFF. In DNA, the CDR3 is TGTGCCTGGAGGGAGAAAGGACTAGCGGGAGTCGGTGAGCAGTTCTTC. The rearrangement links TRBV30 to TRBJ2-1, with TRBD2 identical over 13 bases. Losses at the gene ends were 3 bases for V and 9 bases for J; bases not matched to a gene: 11. From germline, CDR1 is GTSNPN and CDR2 SVGIG (reference sequence). The CDR3 has 16 residues.

The gene calls are TRBV12-3 or TRBV12-4 and TRBJ1-6; D might be TRBD1 (6 bases). The CDR3 is made up of 13 amino acids. V dropped 6 bases and J dropped 6 bases, with 9 bases sitting between them. The CDR3 DNA reads as TGTGCCAGCAGCCCCAGGGGTAATTCACCCCTCCACTTT. Its protein is CASSPRGNSPLHF.

The rearrangement joins TRBV18 to TRBJ2-7, with 7 bases that match TRBD2. V gave up 2 bases and J gave up 2 bases; unmatched junction bases: 6. CDR3 length equals 15 residues. Germline CDR1 KGHSH, CDR2 LQKENI. CDR3 loop: CASSPTSARTYEQYF. As DNA, the CDR3 is TGTGCCAGCTCACCAACTAGCGCAAGAACCTACGAGCAGTACTTC.

The V and J genes are TRBV24-1 and TRBJ2-2, with 8 bases aligning to TRBD1. Germline loops: CDR1 KGHDR, CDR2 SFDVKD. Losses at the gene ends were 4 bases for V and 4 bases for J; bases not matched to a gene: 10. This CDR3 region has 17 residues. The CDR3 is CATSDPLDRVSTGELFF. DNA of the CDR3: TGTGCCACCAGTGACCCACTGGACAGGGTGTCCACCGGGGAGCTGTTTTTT.

This chain uses TRBV9 with TRBJ2-1; TRBD2 agrees at 7 bases. This CDR3 comprises 15 residues. V was clipped by 0 bases and J by 6 bases; unmatched bases: 6. Germline-derived CDR1 and CDR2 are SGDLS and YYNGEE. The CDR3 spells CASSVDGRSRNEQFF. The CDR3 nucleotides read TGTGCCAGCAGCGTAGACGGGAGGAGTCGCAATGAGCAGTTCTTC.

This clone came up once. This rearrangement joins TRBV29-1 to TRBJ1-1; tentatively, D is TRBD1 (6 bases). V was cut by 4 bases and J by 6 bases, with 9 bases left in between. CDR1 and CDR2 from the germline V gene are SQVTM and ANQGSEA. The CDR3 contains 11 residues. The CDR3 sequence: CSVARGAEAFF. CDR3 nucleotides: TGCAGCGTTGCCAGGGGCGCTGAAGCTTTCTTT.

The chain couples TRBV6-1 to TRBJ2-7, with 8 bases identical to TRBD1. Germline V gene data show CDR1 as MNHNS and CDR2 as SASEGT. V was clipped by 3 bases and J by 3 bases; unmatched bases: 7. The CDR3 consists of 15 residues. CDR3 region: CASSETGTGHYEQYF. The CDR3 DNA follows: TGTGCCAGCAGTGAGACCGGGACAGGCCACTACGAGCAGTACTTC.

V gene TRBV2 combines with J gene TRBJ2-6, with TRBD1 matching over 8 bases. Trimming removed 6 bases from V and 4 bases from J; junction bases left unmatched: 5. CDR1 SNHLY and CDR2 FYNNEI come from the germline V gene. The length of the CDR3 is 15 residues. The CDR3 bases are TGTGCCAGCAGAGAGACAGGGGTCGGGGCCAACGTCCTGACTTTC. It is translated as CASRETGVGANVLTF.

CDR3 in amino acids: CSVELGQEGDKAFF. CDR3 coding DNA: TGCAGCGTTGAATTAGGACAGGAAGGGGATAAAGCTTTCTTT. The chain recombines TRBV29-1 with TRBJ1-1, with 7 bases matching TRBD1. Trimming at V came to 2 bases and at J to 9 bases, leaving 12 bases not matched to a gene. Germline loops: CDR1 SQVTM, CDR2 ANQGSEA. The CDR3 sequence is 14 residues long.

In its sample, this clone was seen once. This chain connects TRBV11-2 to TRBJ2-6, with TRBD1 identical over 7 bases. Trimming removed 8 bases from V and 0 bases from J; junction bases left unmatched: 13. This CDR3 has 18 residues. Germline CDR1 SGHAT, CDR2 FQNNGV. CDR3 nucleotides: TGTGCCAGCCTAGCCGGTAGGGGGCCCCCCTCTGGGGCCAACGTCCTGACTTTC. Its protein is CASLAGRGPPSGANVLTF.

A word on this clone: Different DNA sequences within this sample yield the same CDR3. The chain recombines TRBV6-6 with TRBJ2-3; D might be TRBD1 (5 bases). Germline values: CDR1 MNHNY, CDR2 SVGAGI (reference sequence). CDR3 length: 14 residues. The V end lost 4 bases, the J end lost 0 bases, and 8 bases lay between the germline ends. CDR3 coding DNA: TGTGCCAGCAGTTGGGGCGGTAGCACAGATACGCAGTATTTT. This translates into CASSWGGSTDTQYF.

The chain has TRBV5-1 and TRBJ1-6, with 8 bases identical to TRBD1. CDR3 length equals 15 residues. Germline trimming cut 0 bases from V and 10 bases from J; bases unmatched to any gene: 6. The germline V gene has CDR1 SGHRS and CDR2 YFSETQ. The CDR3 bases are TGCGCCAGCAGCTTGGTTGGACAGGGAGAATCACCCCTCCACTTT. Translating gives CASSLVGQGESPLHF. Full variable domain (missing parts from reference TRBV5-1 and TRBJ1-6): KAGVTQTPRYLIKTRGQQVTLSCSPISGHRSVSWYQQTPGQGLQFLFEYFSETQRNKGNFPGRFSGRQFSNSRSEMNVSTLELGDSALYLCASSLVGQGESPLHFGNGTRLTVT.

This chain links TRBV5-4 with TRBJ2-7; TRBD1 might be the D (5 bases). Per the germline V gene, CDR1 is SGHNT and CDR2 is YYREEE (reference sequence). The V end lost 4 bases, the J end lost 2 bases, and 16 bases lay between the germline ends. CDR3 size: 15 residues. DNA of the CDR3: TGTGCCAGCAGCCCCCTTACTGGACAAGCCTACGAGCAGTACTTC. Its protein is CASSPLTGQAYEQYF.

The gene calls are TRBV25-1 and TRBJ2-2, with D tentatively TRBD2 (6 bases). Trimming removed 8 bases from V and 5 bases from J, with 21 bases in between. CDR1 is MGHDK, CDR2 SYGVNS, per germline. CDR3 size: 16 residues. The CDR3: CASGGNLNLNTGELFF. The CDR3 region has the DNA TGTGCCAGCGGGGGGAACCTTAACCTAAATACCGGGGAGCTGTTTTTT.

The V and J genes are TRBV6-6 and TRBJ1-1, with a tentative D call TRBD1 (6 bases). V gave up 0 bases and J gave up 4 bases, with 15 bases separating them. This CDR3 spans 16 amino acids. Looked up from germline, CDR1 is MNHNY and CDR2 is SVGAGI (reference sequence). This CDR3 reads CASSYSLGGLVTEAFF. CDR3 nucleotides: TGTGCCAGCAGTTACTCTCTCGGGGGGCTAGTCACTGAAGCTTTCTTT.

This chain uses TRBV10-3 with TRBJ2-3; 8 nucleotides match TRBD1. CDR3 length: 15 residues. Per the germline V gene, CDR1 is ENHRY and CDR2 is SYGVKD. V gave up 10 bases and J gave up 5 bases; unmatched junction bases: 14. The DNA for the CDR3 is TGTGCCACCCAAGGTCCGGACAGGGAGCGAGATACGCAGTATTTT. Translation gives CATQGPDRERDTQYF.

This clone was observed a single time. The chain carries TRBV4-1 and TRBJ2-2, with 7 bases aligning to TRBD2. V shed 4 bases and J 5 bases; nucleotides not matched to a gene: 10. Germline V gene lookup returns CDR1 MGHRA and CDR2 YSYEKL. The CDR3 has 16 amino acids. CDR3 in amino acids: CASSPREIGGTGELFF. The CDR3 nucleotides read TGCGCCAGCAGCCCCAGGGAGATCGGGGGGACCGGGGAGCTGTTTTTT.

This clone was seen just once. The J gene is TRBJ2-3, the V gene TRBV2; unclear D gene. This CDR3 region has 15 residues. Trimming shortened V by 5 bases and J by 0 bases, and 12 bases separated the two germline ends. Germline V CDR1 and CDR2: SNHLY, FYNNEI. The CDR3 loop is CASSLTKTSTDTQYF. CDR3 sequence (DNA): TGTGCCAGCAGTTTGACCAAGACTAGCACAGATACGCAGTATTTT.

The chain recombines TRBV11-2 with TRBJ2-1; 7 positions match TRBD2. V lost 2 bases to trimming and J lost 1 base; unmatched junction nucleotides: 5. The CDR3 has 16 residues. Germline CDR1 SGHAT, CDR2 FQNNGV. The CDR3 loop is CASSLYGGRSYNEQFF. The CDR3 DNA is TGTGCCAGCAGCTTATACGGCGGGAGATCCTACAATGAGCAGTTCTTC.

The chain employs TRBV7-6 and TRBJ2-5; 7 bases map to TRBD2. V trimming: 6 bases; J trimming: 2 bases; junction bases outside the gene matches: 12. The germline gives CDR1 SGHVS, CDR2 FNYEAQ. The CDR3 consists of 16 residues. The CDR3 DNA sequence: TGTGCCAGCAGATCATGGGGGGGGAAGGATCAAGAGACCCAGTACTTC. Translated, it gives CASRSWGGKDQETQYF. The variable domain in full, with the rest retrieved from reference TRBV7-6 and TRBJ2-5, is GAGVSQSPRYKVTKRGQDVALRCDPISGHVSLYWYRQALGQGPEFLTYFNYEAQQDKSGLPNDRFSAERPEGSISTLTIQRTEQRDSAMYRCASRSWGGKDQETQYFGPGTRLLVL.

The J gene is TRBJ2-7, the V gene TRBV12-3 or TRBV12-4, with no clear D. The CDR3 totals 12 residues. Trimming pared 7 bases from V and 1 base from J, leaving 8 bases between. The CDR3 reads CASTDNSYEQYF. The CDR3 bases are TGTGCCAGCACTGACAATTCCTACGAGCAGTACTTC.

Only a few counts were recorded for this clone. V is TRBV11-2 and J is TRBJ1-2, with 9 bases matching TRBD1. V dropped 7 bases and J dropped 6; count of bases not matched to a gene: 9. The CDR3 consists of 14 residues. In germline, CDR1 is SGHAT, CDR2 FQNNGV. CDR3 in DNA: TGTGCCAGCAACCCGGGACAGGGTGAAAATGGCTACACCTTC. Protein sequence: CASNPGQGENGYTF. The full variable domain, in which reference TRBV11-2 and TRBJ1-2 provide the parts outside the CDR3, is EAGVAQSPRYKIIEKRQSVAFWCNPISGHATLYWYQQILGQGPKLLIQFQNNGVVDDSQLPKDRFSAERLKGVDSTLKIQPAKLEDSAVYLCASNPGQGENGYTFGSGTRLTVV.

This sequence joins TRBV27 and TRBJ2-7, with D perhaps TRBD1 (6 bases). There are 15 residues in the CDR3. V was clipped by 4 bases and J by 7 bases, with 20 bases between them. Germline CDR1 is MNHEY and CDR2 is SMNVEV (reference sequence). The CDR3 bases are TGTGCCAGCAGTTGGCAGGGGACACCAACTGGGGAGCAGTACTTC. It codes for CASSWQGTPTGEQYF.

The chain has TRBV7-9 and TRBJ2-1; a possible D gene is TRBD1 (6 bases). From germline, CDR1 is SEHNR and CDR2 FQNEAQ (reference sequence). V dropped 7 bases and J dropped 3 bases, with 13 bases sitting between them. The CDR3 is 14 residues long. This CDR3 is CASKDWTVYNEQFF. CDR3 coding DNA: TGTGCCAGCAAAGATTGGACAGTCTACAATGAGCAGTTCTTC.

V gene TRBV4-2 combines with J gene TRBJ2-3; 9 positions agree with TRBD2. Germline trimming cut 5 bases from V and 5 bases from J; bases unmatched to any gene: 11. From germline, CDR1 is LGHNA and CDR2 YNFKEQ. CDR3 size: 16 residues. The CDR3 bases are TGTGCCAGCAGCAGAGGGGGCGGGGGGGCCATAGATACGCAGTATTTT. Translating gives CASSRGGGGAIDTQYF.

The V gene is TRBV5-8, the J gene TRBJ1-1; a possible D gene is TRBD1 (6 bases). CDR1 SGHTS and CDR2 YDEGEE come from the germline V gene. The germline V and J ends were trimmed by 0 bases and 1 base, with 22 bases remaining between them. The CDR3 spans 19 residues. For the CDR3, the DNA is TGTGCCAGCAGCTTGGCCGAGAAATCGAGGGGGGGCCGGAACACTGAAGCTTTCTTT. Protein product: CASSLAEKSRGGRNTEAFF.

This rearrangement joins TRBV30 to TRBJ1-5, with no clear D. CDR3 length: 14 residues. Deletions cut 1 base from V and 4 bases from J, with 11 bases between. CDR1 and CDR2 (germline): GTSNPN, SVGIG (reference sequence). This CDR3 is CAWSALGGNQPQHF. Here the CDR3 DNA reads TGTGCCTGGAGTGCCCTGGGCGGGAATCAGCCCCAGCATTTT.